These 32 T cell receptor beta chains share one sample of origin, sequenced in a study of PD-1 blockade in classical Hodgkin lymphoma. Time point specified: cycle 4 day 1 (C4D1), after less than seven weeks of nivolumab. Each and every patient relapsed after autologous stem cell transplantation, and patients got differing brentuximab vedotin exposure. The method was immunoSEQ multiplex PCR; TCRdb's version includes in-frame clones alone and lacks a portion of them. Among about 19,000 clones listed, approximately 80% were seen once. Sequences were derived from peripheral blood mononuclear cells (PBMCs), sampled before the fourth cycle of nivolumab. The receptors were gathered from a human donor with classical Hodgkin lymphoma.

The V gene is TRBV6-1, the J gene TRBJ1-5; 9 bases map to TRBD1. The CDR3 has 13 residues. J lost 9 bases, V lost 7 bases, and 7 bases had no gene match. The germline V gene has CDR1 MNHNS and CDR2 SASEGT. CDR3 sequence: CASTGQGSMPQHF. CDR3 nucleotide sequence: TGTGCCAGCACCGGACAGGGGAGTATGCCCCAGCATTTT.

V and J are TRBV19 and TRBJ1-5; D may be TRBD1 (5 bases). Trimming shortened V by 6 bases and J by 5 bases, and 11 bases separated the two germline ends. Germline CDR1 is LNHDA and CDR2 is SQIVND (reference sequence). The CDR3 totals 13 residues. The DNA for the CDR3 is TGTGCCAGTAGCCGGGACGGTGATCAGCCCCAGCATTTT. Translating gives CASSRDGDQPQHF.

The chain joins TRBV15 to TRBJ1-4; D not resolved. The V end was cut by 3 bases, the J end by 8 bases, with 7 bases between. Looked up from germline, CDR1 is LNHNV and CDR2 is YYDKDF (reference sequence). This CDR3 contains 12 residues. The CDR3 protein is CATSRTSEKLFF. CDR3 in DNA: TGTGCCACCAGCAGGACATCGGAAAAACTGTTTTTT.

This chain joins TRBV29-1 and TRBJ2-7; 12 nucleotides line up with TRBD2. This CDR3 comprises 14 residues. In germline, CDR1 is SQVTM, CDR2 ANQGSEA. The V gene end was trimmed by 6 bases and the J gene end by 0 bases; junction bases not matched to a gene: 3. CDR3 residues: CSVQGLAGSYEQYF. The CDR3 nucleotides are TGCAGCGTCCAGGGACTAGCGGGCTCCTACGAGCAGTACTTC.

This CDR3 is CASSSGQGTDTQYF. The CDR3 bases are TGTGCCAGCAGTTCAGGACAGGGCACAGATACGCAGTATTTT. V and J are TRBV28 and TRBJ2-3; 7 bases line up with TRBD1. V lost 4 bases and J lost 1; bases outside the gene matches: 2. This CDR3 is 14 amino acids long. From germline, CDR1 is MDHEN and CDR2 SYDVKM.

Remarks on this clone: Other DNA sequences from this sample encode an identical CDR3 as well. V is TRBV4-1 and J is TRBJ1-2, with 8 bases identical to TRBD1. Germline CDR1 and CDR2: MGHRA and YSYEKL. Germline trimming cut 0 bases from V and 6 bases from J; bases unmatched to any gene: 3. The CDR3 length is 14 residues. This CDR3 reads CASSQEGQGDGYTF. The CDR3 DNA reads as TGCGCCAGCAGCCAAGAAGGACAGGGAGATGGCTACACCTTC.

The V gene is TRBV9, the J gene TRBJ2-1; D possibly corresponds to TRBD1 (5 bases). This CDR3 is built from 19 residues. The V gene lost 1 base and the J gene lost 5 bases, with 25 bases spanning the gap. Per the germline V gene, CDR1 is SGDLS and CDR2 is YYNGEE. Here the CDR3 reads CASSVTGLNRAAANNEQFF. The DNA for the CDR3 is TGTGCCAGCAGCGTAACAGGCCTTAATCGGGCGGCGGCAAACAATGAGCAGTTCTTC.

The chain recombines TRBV29-1 with TRBJ2-1, with D perhaps TRBD1 or TRBD2 (5 bases each). V lost 3 bases and J lost 14, with 14 bases in between. Per germline, CDR1 SQVTM and CDR2 ANQGSEA. The CDR3 length is 11 residues. Written as DNA, the CDR3 is TGCAGCGTTGACCTCGGGCAGGGAGAGTTCTTC. Translating gives CSVDLGQGEFF.

The CDR3 DNA reads TGCGCCAGCAGCCAAGATGAGGGGGGGCTACTAGCGGGAGGAGCCGGGGAGCTGTTTTTT. Translating gives CASSQDEGGLLAGGAGELFF. The chain is built from TRBV4-3 and TRBJ2-2; 12 positions agree with TRBD2. The CDR3 consists of 20 residues. Trimming at V came to 0 bases and at J to 6 bases, leaving 14 bases not matched to a gene. Germline CDR1 LGHNA, CDR2 YSLEER.

The chain uses TRBV7-8 and TRBJ1-1, with 7 bases aligning to TRBD1. J was trimmed by 1 base and V by 5 bases; bases with no gene match: 4. CDR1 is SGHVS, CDR2 FQNEAQ, per germline. The CDR3 extends over 14 amino acids. DNA for the CDR3: TGTGCCAGCAGCCCAGGGGGAACGAACACTGAAGCTTTCTTT. This translates into CASSPGGTNTEAFF.

This clone appeared once. The J gene is TRBJ1-5, the V gene TRBV10-3, with D tentatively TRBD1 (5 bases). The CDR3 is made up of 15 amino acids. The germline V and J ends were trimmed by 0 bases and 1 base, with 7 bases remaining between them. The germline CDR1 and CDR2 sequences are ENHRY and SYGVKD. DNA for the CDR3: TGTGCCATCAGTGAGTCCCAGGGCAGCAATCAGCCCCAGCATTTT. Its translation: CAISESQGSNQPQHF.

A single count supports this clone. The V and J genes are TRBV30 and TRBJ1-2, with 7 bases lining up with TRBD1. CDR1 and CDR2 from the germline V gene are GTSNPN and SVGIG (reference sequence). The CDR3 sequence is 14 residues long. Unmatched junction bases numbered 13, after V lost 8 bases and J lost 4 bases. This CDR3 reads CAGSDSGQSYGYTF. The CDR3 DNA reads as TGTGCCGGATCCGATTCGGGACAGAGCTATGGCTACACCTTC.

This chain links TRBV7-9 with TRBJ2-1, with TRBD1 as a possible D gene (8 bases). Looked up from germline, CDR1 is SEHNR and CDR2 is FQNEAQ (reference sequence). The CDR3 totals 13 residues. The germline V and J ends were trimmed by 4 bases and 9 bases, with 13 bases remaining between them. CDR3 amino acids: CASSSTGEGEQFF. As DNA, the CDR3 is TGTGCCAGCAGCTCGACAGGGGAGGGTGAGCAGTTCTTC.

The chain uses TRBV6-1 and TRBJ2-1; 7 nucleotides line up with TRBD1. CDR3 size: 15 residues. Looked up from germline, CDR1 is MNHNS and CDR2 is SASEGT. The junction had 7 bases not matched to a gene; V was cut back by 6 bases and J by 2 bases. The CDR3 region has the DNA TGTGCCAGCAGCTACAGGGGTGGGACCTACAATGAGCAGTTCTTC. The encoded protein is CASSYRGGTYNEQFF.

V is TRBV4-1 and J is TRBJ2-5; perhaps TRBD2 as D (8 bases). The CDR3 contains 16 residues. CDR1 and CDR2 (germline): MGHRA, YSYEKL. The V end was cut by 5 bases, the J end by 3 bases, with 19 bases between. Here the CDR3 reads CASSGTGVGREETQYF. As DNA, the CDR3 is TGCGCCAGCAGCGGAACAGGGGTCGGGAGGGAAGAGACCCAGTACTTC.

The gene calls are TRBV2 and TRBJ1-1; no reliable D call. The CDR3 loop spans 13 amino acids. Germline CDR1 is SNHLY and CDR2 is FYNNEI. The V end was cut by 7 bases, the J end by 4 bases, with 13 bases between. CDR3 DNA sequence: TGTGCCAGCACACCTTGGACCCCCACTGAAGCTTTCTTT. Its protein product is CASTPWTPTEAFF.

A single count supports this clone. The J gene is TRBJ1-5, the V gene TRBV6-1, with D uncertain. V gave up 4 bases and J gave up 7 bases, with 5 bases separating them. The CDR3 consists of 11 residues. The germline V gene has CDR1 MNHNS and CDR2 SASEGT. The CDR3, as DNA: TGTGCCAGCAGTGGCTACCAGCCCCAGCATTTT. Protein product: CASSGYQPQHF.

The chain joins TRBV15 to TRBJ1-4; TRBD1 is a possible D gene (5 bases). Germline V gene data show CDR1 as LNHNV and CDR2 as YYDKDF (reference sequence). The CDR3 runs to 16 residues. The V end was cut by 1 base, the J end by 6 bases, with 15 bases between. The CDR3 nucleotides are TGTGCCACCAGCAGAGTTTCGGCCAGGGCGGATGAAAAACTGTTTTTT. It is translated as CATSRVSARADEKLFF.

This chain connects TRBV5-1 to TRBJ1-2, with D unresolved. Germline-derived CDR1 and CDR2 are SGHRS and YFSETQ. This CDR3 region has 15 residues. The ends were cut back, 0 bases at V and 0 bases at J, with 9 bases in the middle. CDR3 in amino acids: CASSLEVRTNYGYTF. The CDR3 coding sequence is TGCGCCAGCAGCTTGGAAGTCAGAACTAACTATGGCTACACCTTC.

The rearrangement uses TRBV7-8 and TRBJ1-1; no clear D gene. The CDR3 contains 13 residues. CDR1 SGHVS and CDR2 FQNEAQ come from the germline V gene. V was cut by 5 bases and J by 2 bases, with 9 bases left in between. This CDR3 is CASSPGRNTEAFF. CDR3 coding DNA: TGTGCCAGCAGCCCCGGACGCAACACTGAAGCTTTCTTT.

This chain uses TRBV11-2 with TRBJ2-5, with TRBD2 matching 7 bases. Looked up from germline, CDR1 is SGHAT and CDR2 is FQNNGV. The CDR3 totals 14 residues. V shed 2 bases, J shed 4 bases, and the junction held 4 bases outside the gene matches. CDR3 protein: CASSLLGTIETQYF. The CDR3 region has the DNA TGTGCCAGCAGCTTATTGGGGACTATAGAGACCCAGTACTTC.

The rearrangement joins TRBV19 to TRBJ2-1; TRBD2 is a possible D gene (5 bases). The CDR3 contains 14 residues. The V end lost 5 bases, the J end lost 6 bases, and 14 bases lay between the germline ends. Germline V gene lookup returns CDR1 LNHDA and CDR2 SQIVND (reference sequence). CDR3 nucleotides: TGTGCCAGTAGTTCCACTCGCGGGCGCAATGAGCAGTTCTTC. It yields the protein CASSSTRGRNEQFF.

The chain recombines TRBV4-1 with TRBJ1-1; no clear D. CDR1 is MGHRA, CDR2 YSYEKL, per germline. Trimming shortened V by 0 bases and J by 6 bases, and 5 bases separated the two germline ends. The CDR3 is made up of 12 amino acids. The CDR3 loop reads CASSQDTPEAFF. In nucleotides, the CDR3 is TGCGCCAGCAGCCAAGATACCCCTGAAGCTTTCTTT.

In this sample, this clone turned up a few times. The chain employs TRBV19 and TRBJ2-7, with D perhaps being TRBD1 or TRBD2 (5 bases each). The CDR3 spans 16 residues. Trimming removed 5 bases from V and 2 bases from J, with 19 bases in between. Germline values: CDR1 LNHDA, CDR2 SQIVND (reference sequence). CDR3 region: CASSASGTAAPYEQYF. For the CDR3, the DNA is TGTGCCAGTAGTGCCTCCGGGACCGCGGCCCCCTACGAGCAGTACTTC. Filled out from reference TRBV19 and TRBJ2-7, the complete variable domain reads DGGITQSPKYLFRKEGQNVTLSCEQNLNHDAMYWYRQDPGQGLRLIYYSQIVNDFQKGDIAEGYSVSREKKESFPLTVTSAQKNPTAFYLCASSASGTAAPYEQYFGPGTRLTVT.

The genes are TRBV7-2 and TRBJ2-7; unclear D gene. Germline CDR1 and CDR2: SGHTA and FQGNSA. V was trimmed by 5 bases and J by 4 bases, leaving 12 bases between them. This CDR3 has 13 residues. The CDR3 sequence is CASSNRFSYEQYF. The CDR3 region has the DNA TGTGCCAGCAGCAACCGTTTTAGTTACGAGCAGTACTTC.

The chain links TRBV28 to TRBJ2-5; tentative D call: TRBD2 (7 bases). Germline CDR1 reads MDHEN; CDR2 reads SYDVKM. This CDR3 contains 14 residues. Between the trimmed V and J ends, which lost 6 bases and 5 bases, there was a span of 16 bases. The CDR3 nucleotides read TGTGCCAGCAGGGGAGACAGGCGGGGGGAGACCCAGTACTTC. Translated, it gives CASRGDRRGETQYF.

The sample holds a few counts of this clone. The chain uses TRBV19 and TRBJ1-5; D is undetermined. This CDR3 spans 13 amino acids. The germline V and J ends were trimmed by 5 bases and 5 bases, with 10 bases remaining between them. Germline V CDR1 and CDR2: LNHDA, SQIVND (reference sequence). The CDR3 DNA sequence: TGTGCCAGTAGTGCCCAGTGGGATCAGCCCCAGCATTTT. It encodes CASSAQWDQPQHF. The entire variable domain, with the rest obtained from reference TRBV19 and TRBJ1-5, is as follows: DGGITQSPKYLFRKEGQNVTLSCEQNLNHDAMYWYRQDPGQGLRLIYYSQIVNDFQKGDIAEGYSVSREKKESFPLTVTSAQKNPTAFYLCASSAQWDQPQHFGDGTRLSIL.

The chain links TRBV9 to TRBJ1-1; D is uncertain. This CDR3 is built from 10 residues. The V gene lost 3 bases and the J gene lost 7 bases, with 4 bases spanning the gap. Germline CDR1 is SGDLS and CDR2 is YYNGEE. The CDR3 loop is CASSGGEAFF. The CDR3, as DNA: TGTGCCAGCAGCGGCGGTGAAGCTTTCTTT.

The J gene is TRBJ1-2, the V gene TRBV2; D remains ambiguous. CDR1 and CDR2 from the germline V gene are SNHLY and FYNNEI. The CDR3 covers 14 residues. The ends were cut back, 6 bases at V and 5 bases at J, with 16 bases in the middle. The CDR3, as DNA: TGTGCCAGCAGGGCATCCGATTCTGGATATGGCTACACCTTC. This codes for CASRASDSGYGYTF.

This chain uses TRBV14 with TRBJ1-1; maybe TRBD1 (6 bases). The CDR3 has 14 residues. Germline V CDR1 and CDR2: SGHDN, FVKESK. V was cut by 6 bases and J by 5 bases, with 16 bases left in between. CDR3 amino acids: CASRPSGVGTEAFF. The CDR3 DNA reads as TGTGCCAGCAGGCCTTCAGGGGTGGGAACTGAAGCTTTCTTT.

CDR3 amino acids: CASSFNSYNEQFF. The CDR3 DNA sequence: TGTGCCAGCAGCTTTAACTCCTACAATGAGCAGTTCTTC. V is TRBV11-3 and J is TRBJ2-1; D is uncertain. Germline assignment: CDR1 SGHNT and CDR2 YENEEA. The CDR3 covers 13 residues. Trimming cost V 3 bases and J 0 bases, with 3 bases left between them.

The chain joins TRBV19 to TRBJ1-1, with D possibly TRBD1 on 5 matching bases. This CDR3 is 14 amino acids long. Germline-derived CDR1 and CDR2 are LNHDA and SQIVND (reference sequence). The V and J ends lost 2 bases and 4 bases respectively, with 11 bases between them. The CDR3 here is CASSIRGAGTEAFF. DNA for the CDR3: TGTGCCAGTAGTATAAGAGGGGCCGGCACTGAAGCTTTCTTT. The whole variable domain, filled in from reference TRBV19 and TRBJ1-1, reads DGGITQSPKYLFRKEGQNVTLSCEQNLNHDAMYWYRQDPGQGLRLIYYSQIVNDFQKGDIAEGYSVSREKKESFPLTVTSAQKNPTAFYLCASSIRGAGTEAFFGQGTRLTVV.